The 18 T cell receptor beta chains presented below share a single source sample, sequenced in a study of regulatory T cells in long-lasting Graves disease. Specified time point: newly diagnosed GD, antithyroid drugs for less than 3 months. The TCR library used RNA extracted from PBMCs. Sequencing libraries for TCR beta were prepared with iRepertoire HTBI primers and Arm-PCR of CDR3 regions. MiXCR was run by TCRdb on the multiplex PCR reads, yielding one entry per CDR3 protein. The table includes 680,000 or so distinct CDR3 sequences, 16% detected once. These data were likewise used in another study, on T cells in Graves' hyperthyroidism and ophthalmopathy.

The sequenced sample was peripheral blood mononuclear cells (PBMCs), obtained at new diagnosis, from a patient treated with antithyroid drugs. The receptors here all came from a woman aged 25 to 39 with Graves disease.

This clonotype was seen a handful of times. The chain uses TRBV5-1 and TRBJ2-7; D is perhaps TRBD2 (6 bases). The CDR3 length is 14 residues. The V gene's germline CDR1 is SGHRS and CDR2 YFSETQ. Trimming pared 2 bases from V and 2 bases from J, leaving 11 bases between. CDR3 sequence (DNA): TGCGCCAGCAGCTTTTCAGGGACTGCCTACGAGCAGTACTTC. The encoded protein is CASSFSGTAYEQYF. The full variable domain, in which reference TRBV5-1 and TRBJ2-7 provide the parts outside the CDR3, is KAGVTQTPRYLIKTRGQQVTLSCSPISGHRSVSWYQQTPGQGLQFLFEYFSETQRNKGNFPGRFSGRQFSNSRSEMNVSTLELGDSALYLCASSFSGTAYEQYFGPGTRLTVT.

This clonotype came up many times. The chain joins TRBV2 to TRBJ2-7; possible D gene TRBD1, 6 bases. V lost 6 bases to trimming and J lost 4 bases, with 16 bases between them. CDR3 length equals 14 residues. In germline, CDR1 is SNHLY, CDR2 FYNNEI. This CDR3 is CASRPPQGAYEQYF. CDR3 bases: TGTGCCAGCAGACCCCCACAGGGTGCGTACGAGCAGTACTTC.

This clonotype was detected only a few times. The gene calls are TRBV30 and TRBJ1-2, with 7 bases that match TRBD1. Germline-derived CDR1 and CDR2 are GTSNPN and SVGIG (reference sequence). The CDR3 is 12 amino acids. Losses at the gene ends were 3 bases for V and 7 bases for J; bases not matched to a gene: 5. The CDR3 sequence: CAWSLNRGGYTF. CDR3 nucleotides: TGTGCCTGGAGCTTAAACAGGGGTGGCTACACCTTC.

This clonotype has only a few counts. This chain connects TRBV28 to TRBJ2-4; D remains ambiguous. The CDR3 has 17 residues. The germline gives CDR1 MDHEN, CDR2 SYDVKM. V was shortened by 8 bases and J by 0 bases, with 20 bases between the two germline ends. The CDR3 bases are TGTGCCAGCGAGCAATTCCGGCCGTATCTAGCCAAAAACATTCAGTACTTC. This translates into CASEQFRPYLAKNIQYF.

CDR3 residues: CASSRTPGGSSYEQYF. Here the CDR3 DNA reads TGCGCCAGCAGCCGGACACCAGGGGGAAGCTCCTACGAGCAGTACTTC. The chain links TRBV4-1 to TRBJ2-7; TRBD1 agrees at 7 bases. The germline V gene has CDR1 MGHRA and CDR2 YSYEKL. Germline trimming cut 4 bases from V and 0 bases from J; bases unmatched to any gene: 9. CDR3 length equals 16 residues.

This clonotype appeared a few times. This could be a read error, since a much larger clone is one nucleotide away. V and J are TRBV7-2 and TRBJ2-1; no firm D call. Germline V lookup: CDR1 SGHTA, CDR2 FQGNSA. The V gene lost 8 bases and the J gene lost 3 bases, with 14 bases spanning the gap. The CDR3 is made up of 14 amino acids. The CDR3 reads CASGRGRFYNEQFF. In DNA form, the CDR3 reads TGTGCCAGCGGCCGCGGACGTTTCTACAATGAGCAGTTCTTC.

This clonotype was seen many times. The V and J genes are TRBV27 and TRBJ2-7; TRBD1 aligns across 8 bases. The CDR3 is 16 residues long. The V gene's germline CDR1 is MNHEY and CDR2 SMNVEV (reference sequence). After removal of 0 bases from V and 4 bases from J, the junction contained 8 bases not matched to a gene. The CDR3 sequence: CASSLSMGQARYEQYF. CDR3 coding DNA: TGTGCCAGCAGTTTATCGATGGGACAGGCTAGATACGAGCAGTACTTC.

Only a few counts were recorded for this clonotype. This chain connects TRBV19 to TRBJ1-5; a possible D gene is TRBD1 (5 bases). This CDR3 spans 14 amino acids. CDR1 and CDR2 from the germline V gene are LNHDA and SQIVND (reference sequence). Deletions cut 4 bases from V and 7 bases from J, with 14 bases between. In DNA form, the CDR3 reads TGTGCCAGTAGTACTCAGGGTGGGATGCAGCCCCAGCATTTT. Its protein is CASSTQGGMQPQHF.

To note about this clonotype: An end of the junction differs from the germline gene, which may be a read error. J is TRBJ1-1 and V is TRBV7-9; a possible D gene is TRBD1 (6 bases). The CDR3 runs 15 residues. The germline V gene encodes CDR1 SEHNR and CDR2 FQNEAQ (reference sequence). CDR3: CASRRLAGAFTEALF. The CDR3 nucleotides read TGTGCCAGCAGAAGGCTAGCAGGGGCCTTCACTGAAGCTCTCTTT.

Note on this clonotype: This may be a read error, as it is one base from a much larger clone. V is TRBV10-3 and J is TRBJ1-1; TRBD1 matches at 11 bases. Trimming at V came to 5 bases and at J to 4 bases, leaving 6 bases not matched to a gene. Germline V gives CDR1 ENHRY, CDR2 SYGVKD. The CDR3 runs 15 residues. DNA of the CDR3: TGTGCCATCAGTTGGACAGGGGGCTTGGGCACTGAAGCTTTCTTT. This codes for CAISWTGGLGTEAFF.

The rearrangement uses TRBV19 and TRBJ2-4; 8 bases fit TRBD1. Germline V gives CDR1 LNHDA, CDR2 SQIVND (reference sequence). V trimming: 3 bases; J trimming: 7 bases; junction bases outside the gene matches: 2. The CDR3 sequence is 13 residues long. Here the CDR3 reads CASSMTGVNIQYF. The CDR3 DNA reads TGTGCCAGTAGTATGACAGGGGTGAACATTCAGTACTTC. The entire variable domain, with the rest obtained from reference TRBV19 and TRBJ2-4, is as follows: DGGITQSPKYLFRKEGQNVTLSCEQNLNHDAMYWYRQDPGQGLRLIYYSQIVNDFQKGDIAEGYSVSREKKESFPLTVTSAQKNPTAFYLCASSMTGVNIQYFGAGTRLSVL.

This clonotype was counted once. V usage is TRBV20-1 and J usage is TRBJ2-7, with D unresolved. The V end was cut by 3 bases, the J end by 4 bases, with 7 bases between. Germline CDR1 and CDR2: DFQATT and SNEGSKA (reference sequence). This CDR3 has 11 amino acids. CDR3 sequence: CSASKRYEQYF. CDR3 nucleotides: TGCAGTGCTAGTAAGCGATACGAGCAGTACTTC.

This clonotype was observed a handful of times. The genes are TRBV28 and TRBJ1-4; possibly TRBD1 for D (5 bases). CDR1 is MDHEN, CDR2 SYDVKM, per germline. The CDR3 loop spans 13 amino acids. The ends were cut back, 11 bases at V and 6 bases at J, with 16 bases in the middle. The chain's CDR3 is CACQEKGYEKLFF. The CDR3 DNA is TGTGCCTGTCAGGAGAAGGGGTATGAAAAACTGTTTTTT.

There are many counts of this clonotype. This rearrangement joins TRBV7-2 to TRBJ2-1; weak D call: TRBD1 (5 bases). From germline, CDR1 is SGHTA and CDR2 FQGNSA. The CDR3 runs to 15 residues. V lost 6 bases and J 4 bases, leaving 16 bases between the germline ends. The CDR3 DNA reads as TGTGCCAGCAGACCGACAGCCCTGTCTTACAATGAGCAGTTCTTC. It translates to CASRPTALSYNEQFF.

V gene TRBV3-1 combines with J gene TRBJ2-1; 8 bases line up with TRBD2. This CDR3 is 17 amino acids long. Trimming removed 4 bases from V and 0 bases from J; junction bases left unmatched: 8. Germline V lookup: CDR1 LGHDT, CDR2 YNNKEL (reference sequence). CDR3 protein: CASSPGGRLLSYNEQFF. CDR3 in DNA: TGTGCCAGCAGCCCCGGCGGGAGGCTCCTCTCCTACAATGAGCAGTTCTTC.

The rearrangement links TRBV20-1 to TRBJ2-3, with TRBD2 matching 11 bases. Per the germline V gene, CDR1 is DFQATT and CDR2 is SNEGSKA (reference sequence). V shed 3 bases, J shed 6 bases, and the junction held 5 bases outside the gene matches. This CDR3 has 14 amino acids. The CDR3 spells CSARTLAGVDTQYF. CDR3 DNA: TGCAGTGCTAGGACACTAGCGGGAGTTGATACGCAGTATTTT.

The rearrangement joins TRBV4-1 to TRBJ1-2; tentatively, D is TRBD1 (6 bases). The CDR3 has 16 amino acids. Trimming took 1 base from V and 1 from J, leaving 13 bases between them. Germline values: CDR1 MGHRA, CDR2 YSYEKL. CDR3 region: CASSQAGARLNYGYTF. The CDR3 nucleotides are TGCGCCAGCAGCCAAGCAGGGGCACGACTTAACTATGGCTACACCTTC.

This clonotype was found many times. The J gene is TRBJ2-1, the V gene TRBV28; no definite D call. The CDR3 extends over 12 amino acids. The germline V and J ends were trimmed by 11 bases and 1 base, with 9 bases remaining between them. From germline, CDR1 is MDHEN and CDR2 SYDVKM. DNA of the CDR3: TGTGCCGTGGAGCAGTCCTACAATGAGCAGTTCTTC. It yields the protein CAVEQSYNEQFF. Looking up the rest from reference TRBV28 and TRBJ2-1 gives the full variable domain: DVKVTQSSRYLVKRTGEKVFLECVQDMDHENMFWYRQDPGLGLRLIYFSYDVKMKEKGDIPEGYSVSREKKERFSLILESASTNQTSMYLCAVEQSYNEQFFGPGTRLTVL.